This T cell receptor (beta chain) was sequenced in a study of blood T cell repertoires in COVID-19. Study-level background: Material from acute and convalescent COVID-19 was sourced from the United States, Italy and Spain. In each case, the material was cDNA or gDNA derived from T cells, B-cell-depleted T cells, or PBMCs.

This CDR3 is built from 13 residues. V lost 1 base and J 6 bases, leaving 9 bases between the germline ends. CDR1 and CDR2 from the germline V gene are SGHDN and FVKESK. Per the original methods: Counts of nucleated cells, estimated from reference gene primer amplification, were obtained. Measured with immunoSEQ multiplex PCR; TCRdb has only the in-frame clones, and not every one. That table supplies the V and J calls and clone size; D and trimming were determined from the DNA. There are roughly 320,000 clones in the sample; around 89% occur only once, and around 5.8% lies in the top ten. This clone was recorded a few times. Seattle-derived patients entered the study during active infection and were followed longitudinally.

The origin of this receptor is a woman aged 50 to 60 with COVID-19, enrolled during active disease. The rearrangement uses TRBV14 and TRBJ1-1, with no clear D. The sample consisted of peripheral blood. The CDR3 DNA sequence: TGTGCCAGCAGCCAAGTACAGTGGGCTGAAGCTTTCTTT. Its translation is CASSQVQWAEAFF.